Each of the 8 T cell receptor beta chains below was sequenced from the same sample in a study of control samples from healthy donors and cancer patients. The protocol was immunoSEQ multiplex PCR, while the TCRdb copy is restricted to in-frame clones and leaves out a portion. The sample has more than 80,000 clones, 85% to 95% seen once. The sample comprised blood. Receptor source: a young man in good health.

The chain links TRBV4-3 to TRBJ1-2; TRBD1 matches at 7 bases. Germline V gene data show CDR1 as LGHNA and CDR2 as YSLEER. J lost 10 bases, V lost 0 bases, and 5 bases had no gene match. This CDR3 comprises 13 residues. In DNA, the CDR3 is TGCGCCAGCAGCCAAGACCTCCAGGGGGTCTACACCTTC. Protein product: CASSQDLQGVYTF.

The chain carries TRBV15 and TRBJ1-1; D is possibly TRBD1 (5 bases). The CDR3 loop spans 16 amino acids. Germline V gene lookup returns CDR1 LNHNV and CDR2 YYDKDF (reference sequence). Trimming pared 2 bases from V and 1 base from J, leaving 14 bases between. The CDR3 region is CATSRILGGWNTEAFF. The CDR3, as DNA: TGTGCCACCAGCAGAATTTTGGGGGGATGGAACACTGAAGCTTTCTTT.

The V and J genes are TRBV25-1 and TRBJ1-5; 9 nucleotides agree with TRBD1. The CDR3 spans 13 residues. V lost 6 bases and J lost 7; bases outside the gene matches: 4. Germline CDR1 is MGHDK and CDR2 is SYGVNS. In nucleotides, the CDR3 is TGTGCCAGCAGCACAGGGGGCGAGCAGCCCCAGCATTTT. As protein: CASSTGGEQPQHF.

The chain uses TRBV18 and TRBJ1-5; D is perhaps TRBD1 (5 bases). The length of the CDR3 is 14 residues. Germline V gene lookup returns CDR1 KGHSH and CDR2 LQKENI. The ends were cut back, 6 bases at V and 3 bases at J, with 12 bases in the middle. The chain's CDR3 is CASSGAGYNQPQHF. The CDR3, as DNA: TGTGCCAGCTCCGGGGCAGGGTACAATCAGCCCCAGCATTTT.

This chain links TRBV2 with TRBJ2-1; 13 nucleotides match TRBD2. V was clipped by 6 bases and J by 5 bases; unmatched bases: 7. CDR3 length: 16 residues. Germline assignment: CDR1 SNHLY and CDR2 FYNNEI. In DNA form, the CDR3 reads TGTGCCAGCAGGGGAGCCGGGACTAGCGGGAACAATGAGCAGTTCTTC. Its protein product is CASRGAGTSGNNEQFF. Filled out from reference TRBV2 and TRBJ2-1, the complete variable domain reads EPEVTQTPSHQVTQMGQEVILRCVPISNHLYFYWYRQILGQKVEFLVSFYNNEISEKSEIFDDQFSVERPDGSNFTLKIRSTKLEDSAMYFCASRGAGTSGNNEQFFGPGTRLTVL.

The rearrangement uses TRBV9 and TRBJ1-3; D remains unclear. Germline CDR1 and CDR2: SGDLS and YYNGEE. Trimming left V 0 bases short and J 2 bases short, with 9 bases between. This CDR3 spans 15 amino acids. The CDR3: CASSVDGSPGNTIYF. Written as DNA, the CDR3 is TGTGCCAGCAGCGTAGATGGCAGTCCTGGAAACACCATATATTTT.

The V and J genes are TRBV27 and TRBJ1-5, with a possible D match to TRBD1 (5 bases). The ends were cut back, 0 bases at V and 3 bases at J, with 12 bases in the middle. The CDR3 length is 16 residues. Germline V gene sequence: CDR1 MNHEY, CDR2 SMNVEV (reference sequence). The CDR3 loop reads CASSLSGRAYNQPQHF. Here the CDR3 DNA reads TGTGCCAGCAGTTTATCGGGCAGGGCTTACAATCAGCCCCAGCATTTT.

CDR3 residues: CASRPTGASSGNTIYF. The CDR3 DNA reads TGTGCCAGTAGACCGACAGGGGCCAGCTCTGGAAACACCATATATTTT. V usage is TRBV19 and J usage is TRBJ1-3; 8 bases map to TRBD1. This CDR3 has 16 amino acids. Trimming at V came to 6 bases and at J to 0 bases, leaving 7 bases not matched to a gene. The V gene's germline CDR1 is LNHDA and CDR2 SQIVND (reference sequence).